A single sample is the source of the 22 T cell receptor beta chains below, sequenced in a study of siplizumab effects on memory and regulatory T cells. This table comes from immunoSEQ multiplex PCR, and its TCRdb copy is limited to in-frame clones, with some not included. The sample carries 65,000 to 90,000 clones, roughly 93% recorded once. Sequencing was carried out using CD8+ T cells sorted from blood. These receptors were collected from a human donor in good health.

The rearrangement joins TRBV28 to TRBJ1-1; D is perhaps TRBD1 (6 bases). The CDR3 extends over 13 amino acids. Germline V lookup: CDR1 MDHEN, CDR2 SYDVKM. V was pared by 1 base and J by 10 bases, with 13 bases between. The CDR3 DNA sequence: TGTGCCAGCAGTTTATTACAGGGAAATTCAGCTTTCTTT. Protein product: CASSLLQGNSAFF.

This chain links TRBV9 with TRBJ2-3; tentatively, D is TRBD1 (6 bases). The V end was cut by 0 bases, the J end by 4 bases, with 12 bases between. This CDR3 region has 15 residues. The V gene's germline CDR1 is SGDLS and CDR2 YYNGEE. DNA for the CDR3: TGTGCCAGCAGCGTAGGGACAGCAATCGCAGATACGCAGTATTTT. Translated, it gives CASSVGTAIADTQYF.

Written as DNA, the CDR3 is TGTGCCAGCAGTCACACACGGACGGGCCACACAGATACGCAGTATTTT. It translates to CASSHTRTGHTDTQYF. The rearrangement links TRBV5-6 to TRBJ2-3, with D unresolved. The CDR3 has 16 amino acids. V was cut by 5 bases and J by 2 bases, with 18 bases left in between. Germline V gives CDR1 SGHDT, CDR2 YYEEEE. Full variable domain (outside the CDR3, taken from reference TRBV5-6 and TRBJ2-3): DAGVTQSPTHLIKTRGQQVTLRCSPKSGHDTVSWYQQALGQGPQFIFQYYEEEERQRGNFPDRFSGHQFPNYSSELNVNALLLGDSALYLCASSHTRTGHTDTQYFGPGTRLTVL.

The chain joins TRBV9 to TRBJ2-5, with D hard to call. CDR3 length: 13 residues. The germline gives CDR1 SGDLS, CDR2 YYNGEE. V shed 0 bases and J shed 4 bases, with 7 bases lying between them. The CDR3 here is CASSVVGGETQYF. CDR3 sequence (DNA): TGTGCCAGCAGCGTAGTAGGCGGAGAGACCCAGTACTTC.

The chain couples TRBV11-1 to TRBJ1-2; 10 bases agree with TRBD1. Losses at the gene ends were 7 bases for V and 6 bases for J; bases not matched to a gene: 20. Per germline, CDR1 SGHAT and CDR2 FQDESV (reference sequence). This CDR3 has 18 amino acids. The CDR3 DNA follows: TGTGCCAGCAACACCCTCCAGGCCGACAGGGGGCGTCTGGATGGCTACACCTTC. This translates into CASNTLQADRGRLDGYTF.

The V and J genes are TRBV7-2 and TRBJ2-2, with TRBD2 identical over 7 bases. Germline V gene sequence: CDR1 SGHTA, CDR2 FQGNSA. V was clipped by 0 bases and J by 4 bases; unmatched bases: 8. This CDR3 region has 17 residues. CDR3 sequence: CASSLARMGRATGELFF. The CDR3 DNA reads as TGTGCCAGCAGCTTAGCGCGAATGGGGAGGGCCACCGGGGAGCTGTTTTTT. The complete variable domain, with remaining parts taken from reference TRBV7-2 and TRBJ2-2, reads GAGVSQSPSNKVTEKGKDVELRCDPISGHTALYWYRQSLGQGLEFLIYFQGNSAPDKSGLPSDRFSAERTGGSVSTLTIQRTQQEDSAVYLCASSLARMGRATGELFFGEGSRLTVL.

CDR3 sequence reads: CASSLGTGDRAYEQYF. The CDR3 region has the DNA TGTGCCAGCAGCTTAGGTACCGGGGACAGGGCCTACGAGCAGTACTTC. The chain is built from TRBV11-2 and TRBJ2-7; 9 bases agree with TRBD1. There are 16 residues in the CDR3. The trim removed 1 base at V and 2 bases at J, leaving 6 bases unmatched. CDR1 SGHAT and CDR2 FQNNGV come from the germline V gene.

V and J are TRBV29-1 and TRBJ1-1; the D gene is possibly TRBD1 (5 bases). The CDR3 is 13 residues long. V was pared by 5 bases and J by 5 bases, with 15 bases between. The germline gives CDR1 SQVTM, CDR2 ANQGSEA. The CDR3: CSVYTGFGTEAFF. The CDR3 bases are TGCAGCGTTTATACAGGCTTTGGGACTGAAGCTTTCTTT.

This sequence joins TRBV14 and TRBJ1-2; D not certain. The germline V gene encodes CDR1 SGHDN and CDR2 FVKESK. The CDR3 has 13 amino acids. Deletions cut 4 bases from V and 7 bases from J, with 13 bases between. CDR3 bases: TGTGCCAGCAGCCCCACCGACGAAAGTGGCTACACCTTC. Translating it yields CASSPTDESGYTF.

This clone was counted only a few times. The J gene is TRBJ1-2, the V gene TRBV6-5, with D perhaps matching TRBD1 (5 bases). V lost 8 bases and J lost 3, with 13 bases in between. This CDR3 comprises 13 residues. Germline V CDR1 and CDR2: MNHEY, SVGAGI. The CDR3: CASRGGDDYGYTF. The CDR3 DNA reads as TGTGCCAGCCGGGGGGGGGACGACTATGGCTACACCTTC.

This sequence joins TRBV29-1 and TRBJ2-7; TRBD2 might be the D (6 bases). V lost 3 bases to trimming and J lost 7 bases, with 10 bases between them. This CDR3 is 11 amino acids long. Germline-derived CDR1 and CDR2 are SQVTM and ANQGSEA. The CDR3 DNA reads as TGCAGCGTTGAGTTGGGGGGAGAGCAGTACTTC. Translation: CSVELGGEQYF.

The chain has TRBV9 and TRBJ2-3; tentative D call: TRBD2 (6 bases). Germline CDR1 is SGDLS and CDR2 is YYNGEE. Trimming shortened V by 4 bases and J by 2 bases, and 11 bases separated the two germline ends. The CDR3 has 14 amino acids. The CDR3 sequence: CASSLTRFTDTQYF. The CDR3 nucleotides read TGTGCCAGCAGCCTGACTAGATTCACAGATACGCAGTATTTT.

The chain joins TRBV10-3 to TRBJ2-2; D remains unclear. CDR3 size: 14 residues. Germline values: CDR1 ENHRY, CDR2 SYGVKD. Between the trimmed V and J ends, which lost 4 bases and 5 bases, there was a span of 11 bases. The CDR3 DNA follows: TGTGCCATCAGTGCCTCTGTTTTGACCGGGGAGCTGTTTTTT. Its protein product is CAISASVLTGELFF.

CDR3 protein: CASTSIGVPSYNEQFF. For the CDR3, the DNA is TGTGCCAGCACCTCCATTGGGGTCCCTTCCTACAATGAGCAGTTCTTC. This chain joins TRBV11-1 and TRBJ2-1; D call uncertain. Germline assignment: CDR1 SGHAT and CDR2 FQDESV (reference sequence). This CDR3 region has 16 residues. Trimming removed 7 bases from V and 1 base from J, with 17 bases in between.

The genes are TRBV2 and TRBJ2-1; 10 bases line up with TRBD2. Looked up from germline, CDR1 is SNHLY and CDR2 is FYNNEI. The CDR3 is made up of 15 amino acids. V gave up 6 bases and J gave up 2 bases; unmatched junction bases: 4. CDR3 in DNA: TGTGCCAGCAGCTTGGGACTAGCGCCCTACAATGAGCAGTTCTTC. It yields the protein CASSLGLAPYNEQFF.

The V call is TRBV7-6, the J call TRBJ2-1; D might be TRBD1 or TRBD2, each matching 6 bases. The CDR3 is 15 residues long. Trimming removed 5 bases at V and 2 bases at J, with 13 bases between. Germline CDR1 reads SGHVS; CDR2 reads FNYEAQ. CDR3 nucleotide sequence: TGTGCCAGCAGCCCCAGCCGGGGGCCCTACAATGAGCAGTTCTTC. Its protein product is CASSPSRGPYNEQFF.

Comments on this clone: This sample also contains other DNA sequences that code for the same CDR3. The rearrangement joins TRBV2 to TRBJ2-7; D remains unclear. CDR1 SNHLY and CDR2 FYNNEI come from the germline V gene. With 2 bases removed from V and 2 bases from J, the gap between germline ends came to 1 base. The CDR3 has 11 residues. The CDR3 sequence: CASSETYEQYF. DNA of the CDR3: TGTGCCAGCAGTGAAACCTACGAGCAGTACTTC.

The V and J genes are TRBV6-5 and TRBJ2-6; weak D call: TRBD1 (5 bases). Germline values: CDR1 MNHEY, CDR2 SVGAGI. V was pared by 6 bases and J by 0 bases, with 9 bases between. The length of the CDR3 is 15 residues. The CDR3 sequence: CASRAQDSGANVLTF. The DNA of the CDR3 is TGTGCCAGCAGAGCACAGGACTCTGGGGCCAACGTCCTGACTTTC.

In its sample, this clone was seen a few times. This rearrangement joins TRBV9 to TRBJ2-5; D unclear. The germline V and J ends were trimmed by 0 bases and 5 bases, with 14 bases remaining between them. This CDR3 contains 15 residues. Germline lookup yields CDR1 SGDLS and CDR2 YYNGEE. CDR3 amino acids: CASSVVSDSRETQYF. The CDR3 coding sequence is TGTGCCAGCAGCGTAGTTTCAGACTCCCGGGAGACCCAGTACTTC.

V gene TRBV6-1 combines with J gene TRBJ1-1; possible D gene TRBD1, 5 bases. The CDR3 length is 15 residues. The germline V gene has CDR1 MNHNS and CDR2 SASEGT. Trimming removed 4 bases from V and 4 bases from J, with 16 bases in between. The CDR3 DNA sequence: TGTGCCAGCAGTGTAGGACAAGGGTTCCGCACTGAAGCTTTCTTT. The encoded protein is CASSVGQGFRTEAFF.

On this clone: Other DNA sequences in the sample encode the same CDR3. DNA of the CDR3: TGCGCCAGCAGCCAAGTAGGAGGGGACGAGCAGTACTTC. Encoded protein: CASSQVGGDEQYF. The chain recombines TRBV4-1 with TRBJ2-7; the D gene is possibly TRBD2 (6 bases). The CDR3 contains 13 residues. From germline, CDR1 is MGHRA and CDR2 YSYEKL. V lost 1 base, J lost 5 bases, and 9 bases lay in between.

The chain employs TRBV2 and TRBJ2-7; 9 nucleotides align to TRBD1. The CDR3 sequence is 15 residues long. Germline assignment: CDR1 SNHLY and CDR2 FYNNEI. The ends lost 8 bases at V and 1 base at J; junction bases unmatched: 9. The CDR3 loop reads CASGWGGTGSYEQYF. As DNA, the CDR3 is TGTGCCAGCGGATGGGGGGGGACAGGGTCCTACGAGCAGTACTTC.